This TCR beta chain was obtained from a study of cytomegalovirus exposure and HLA in healthy donors. Turning to the study itself: According to later analysis, the same platform produced the 120 validation and several hundred first-cohort repertoires. Study conclusions and caveats: In vitro checks showed that three CMV-associated chains really do target CMV antigens. Rare sequences made up most TCRs, while some public TCRs were found in many donors.

Per germline, CDR1 SGDLS and CDR2 YYNGEE. This CDR3 contains 15 residues. Trimming removed 0 bases at V and 3 bases at J, with 11 bases between. For this clone: Its antigen is still unknown.

Profiled with immunoSEQ multiplex PCR; TCRdb holds only in-frame clones, not every one. The data hold under 200,000 clones, with just under 90% observed a single time. The receptor was derived from a man younger than 35 in good health and CMV-seropositive. The gene calls are TRBV9 and TRBJ2-3, with D hard to call. The sample was PBMCs. This CDR3 is CASSVGLRFTDTQYF. DNA for the CDR3: TGTGCCAGCAGCGTAGGGTTGCGGTTTACAGATACGCAGTATTTT. The entire variable domain, with the rest obtained from reference TRBV9 and TRBJ2-3, is as follows: DSGVTQTPKHLITATGQRVTLRCSPRSGDLSVYWYQQSLDQGLQFLIQYYNGEERAKGNILERFSAQQFPDLHSELNLSSLELGDSALYFCASSVGLRFTDTQYFGPGTRLTVL.